This T cell receptor beta chain appears in the sequencing data of a study of Ad26.COV2.S vaccination and SARS-CoV-2 variants. Treatment given: about 20 received Ad26.COV2.S at low or high dose, single or two shots; 5 received placebo; per-sample allocation not given. Sampling occurred on day 63 after the first vaccine or placebo injection. In Boston, an adult donor aged 18-55 years took part. The CDR3 has 17 residues. Trimming pared 0 bases from V and 6 bases from J, leaving 21 bases between. The germline gives CDR1 PRHDT, CDR2 FYEKMQ (reference sequence). Sequencing used immunoSEQ multiplex PCR; TCRdb keeps in-frame clones, though not all of them. The sample shows over 350,000 clones, approximately 90% of them seen only once.

The material sequenced was peripheral blood, taken in a trial of Ad26.COV2.S vaccine versus placebo. The clonotype originates from a person aged 18-60 years who received the Ad26.COV2.S COVID-19 vaccine or a placebo. The chain combines TRBV13 with TRBJ2-7; TRBD1 is a possible D gene (5 bases). The CDR3 region is CASSLGRRGRVRIEQYF. The CDR3, as DNA: TGTGCCAGCAGCTTAGGCCGAAGGGGCAGGGTACGGATCGAGCAGTACTTC.